One sample yielded the 18 T cell receptor beta chains listed below, sequenced in a study of preoperative IRX-2 immunotherapy in early breast cancer. This table comes from immunoSEQ multiplex PCR, and its TCRdb copy is limited to in-frame clones, with some not included. The sample consists of around 60,000 clones, roughly 95% of them appearing once. The treatment: preoperative locoregional IRX-2 cytokine immunotherapy. This specimen was acquired from a patient treated with IRX-2 immunotherapy. These receptors originate from a human donor with breast cancer.

The rearrangement links TRBV6-5 to TRBJ1-3; unclear D gene. This CDR3 spans 14 amino acids. V was shortened by 5 bases and J by 2 bases, with 10 bases between the two germline ends. Germline V gives CDR1 MNHEY, CDR2 SVGAGI. The CDR3 loop reads CASSPRTTGNTIYF. The CDR3 DNA reads as TGTGCCAGCAGTCCCCGGACCACTGGAAACACCATATATTTT.

The chain employs TRBV20-1 and TRBJ2-7; possibly TRBD2 for D (6 bases). With 6 bases removed from V and 6 bases from J, the gap between germline ends came to 12 bases. Germline V lookup: CDR1 DFQATT, CDR2 SNEGSKA (reference sequence). CDR3 length: 11 residues. DNA for the CDR3: TGCAGTGCCCCATCGGGGGTCGAGCAGTACTTC. As protein: CSAPSGVEQYF.

The chain employs TRBV5-1 and TRBJ2-7; D not resolved. V shed 4 bases and J shed 6 bases, with 20 bases lying between them. The CDR3 covers 15 residues. Germline V lookup: CDR1 SGHRS, CDR2 YFSETQ. CDR3 loop: CASSPELDRASEQYF. DNA for the CDR3: TGCGCCAGCAGCCCAGAGCTGGACCGAGCCTCCGAGCAGTACTTC. The whole variable domain, remainder taken from reference TRBV5-1 and TRBJ2-7, is KAGVTQTPRYLIKTRGQQVTLSCSPISGHRSVSWYQQTPGQGLQFLFEYFSETQRNKGNFPGRFSGRQFSNSRSEMNVSTLELGDSALYLCASSPELDRASEQYFGPGTRLTVT.

This clone occurred once. The chain links TRBV15 to TRBJ1-4; D is perhaps TRBD1 (5 bases). Trimming removed 1 base at V and 8 bases at J, with 17 bases between. The V gene's germline CDR1 is LNHNV and CDR2 YYDKDF (reference sequence). There are 16 residues in the CDR3. The chain's CDR3 is CATSRAGTARWEKLFF. The CDR3, as DNA: TGTGCCACCAGCAGAGCGGGGACCGCAAGGTGGGAAAAACTGTTTTTT.

The chain uses TRBV19 and TRBJ2-5, with a possible D match to TRBD2 (5 bases). V dropped 3 bases and J dropped 5 bases, with 13 bases sitting between them. The CDR3 spans 14 residues. Germline V gene sequence: CDR1 LNHDA, CDR2 SQIVND (reference sequence). The CDR3 reads CASSIGLMGETQYF. DNA of the CDR3: TGTGCCAGTAGTATTGGACTCATGGGGGAGACCCAGTACTTC.

V usage is TRBV9 and J usage is TRBJ2-1, with 8 positions matching TRBD2. In germline, CDR1 is SGDLS, CDR2 YYNGEE. V gave up 4 bases and J gave up 0 bases; unmatched junction bases: 15. The CDR3 extends over 19 amino acids. The CDR3 reads CASSPHSKSGGLSYNEQFF. DNA of the CDR3: TGTGCCAGCAGCCCCCATTCTAAGAGCGGGGGCCTCTCCTACAATGAGCAGTTCTTC.

This clone was seen a single time. The rearrangement uses TRBV19 and TRBJ1-6; the match to TRBD1 covers 7 bases. Germline loops: CDR1 LNHDA, CDR2 SQIVND (reference sequence). Trimming took 7 bases from V and 9 from J; bases not matched to a gene: 12. CDR3 length: 15 residues. For the CDR3, the DNA is TGTGCCAGTACCCCGGGGGGACAGCCAAGTTCACCCCTCCACTTT. This sequence encodes CASTPGGQPSSPLHF.

The V call is TRBV4-3, the J call TRBJ1-1, with 11 bases matching TRBD1. This CDR3 is built from 19 residues. Germline CDR1 reads LGHNA; CDR2 reads YSLEER. V gave up 4 bases and J gave up 4 bases; unmatched junction bases: 17. The CDR3 region is CASSPLLGQGAFWSTEAFF. In DNA form, the CDR3 reads TGCGCCAGCAGCCCGTTACTAGGACAGGGGGCCTTTTGGAGCACTGAAGCTTTCTTT.

The rearrangement uses TRBV27 and TRBJ2-7, with a tentative D call TRBD2 (6 bases). Germline CDR1 and CDR2: MNHEY and SMNVEV (reference sequence). V was shortened by 1 base and J by 3 bases, with 16 bases between the two germline ends. There are 16 residues in the CDR3. The CDR3 region is CASSLFGGAPGYEQYF. CDR3 nucleotide sequence: TGTGCCAGCAGTTTATTCGGGGGAGCCCCGGGCTACGAGCAGTACTTC.

The V call is TRBV28, the J call TRBJ1-1; D is unclear. Germline assignment: CDR1 MDHEN and CDR2 SYDVKM. Trimming shortened V by 6 bases and J by 7 bases, and 12 bases separated the two germline ends. This CDR3 comprises 12 residues. CDR3 nucleotide sequence: TGTGCCAGCAGCCCCATGAGGGTTGAAGCTTTCTTT. Translation: CASSPMRVEAFF.

This rearrangement joins TRBV9 to TRBJ2-1; D is possibly TRBD2 (6 bases). This CDR3 has 15 residues. V lost 4 bases and J lost 0, with 11 bases in between. CDR1 is SGDLS and CDR2 is YYNGEE in the germline V gene. The CDR3 is CASSPRLDSYNEQFF. CDR3 DNA: TGTGCCAGCAGCCCCCGACTAGACTCCTACAATGAGCAGTTCTTC.

V gene TRBV28 combines with J gene TRBJ1-5, with D hard to call. The CDR3 spans 17 residues. Deletions cut 3 bases from V and 5 bases from J, with 20 bases between. Germline assignment: CDR1 MDHEN and CDR2 SYDVKM. The CDR3, as DNA: TGTGCCAGCAGTTTTCTATGGTTCGCGTTGGCCGATCAGCCCCAGCATTTT. Translated, it gives CASSFLWFALADQPQHF. The complete variable domain, with remaining parts taken from reference TRBV28 and TRBJ1-5, reads DVKVTQSSRYLVKRTGEKVFLECVQDMDHENMFWYRQDPGLGLRLIYFSYDVKMKEKGDIPEGYSVSREKKERFSLILESASTNQTSMYLCASSFLWFALADQPQHFGDGTRLSIL.

The rearrangement joins TRBV29-1 to TRBJ2-1, with D perhaps matching TRBD2 (6 bases). The V and J ends lost 3 bases and 0 bases respectively, with 12 bases between them. The CDR3 is 15 amino acids. Germline CDR1 is SQVTM and CDR2 is ANQGSEA. CDR3 DNA sequence: TGCAGCGTTGATAGGTACGGGAGCTCCTACAATGAGCAGTTCTTC. This gives the protein CSVDRYGSSYNEQFF.

Remarks on this clone: At one boundary the junction diverges from the germline segment, which might be a read error. The chain uses TRBV7-3 and TRBJ1-5; no reliable D call. The CDR3 is 17 amino acids. Germline loops: CDR1 SGHTA, CDR2 FQGTGA. CDR3 DNA sequence: TGTGCCGGCAGCTTAAAATACCCCATAGTTGGCAATCAGCCCCAGCATTTT. Protein sequence: CAGSLKYPIVGNQPQHF.

The CDR3 loop is CASSYFTDTANYGYTF. In nucleotides, the CDR3 is TGTGCCAGCAGTTACTTCACCGACACCGCTAACTATGGCTACACCTTC. The genes are TRBV6-6 and TRBJ1-2, with D unresolved. The CDR3 has 16 residues. The germline gives CDR1 MNHNY, CDR2 SVGAGI (reference sequence). V was cut by 1 base and J by 0 bases, with 12 bases left in between.

This chain joins TRBV5-1 and TRBJ1-2; D unresolved. The ends were cut back, 1 base at V and 4 bases at J, with 11 bases in the middle. The germline CDR1 and CDR2 sequences are SGHRS and YFSETQ. This CDR3 is built from 14 residues. The CDR3 is CASSLQDASYGYTF. In DNA, the CDR3 is TGCGCCAGCAGCTTGCAGGATGCCTCCTATGGCTACACCTTC.

J is TRBJ1-1 and V is TRBV29-1; D may be TRBD1 (5 bases). CDR3 length: 15 amino acids. Germline V gene data show CDR1 as SQVTM and CDR2 as ANQGSEA. V gave up 4 bases and J gave up 2 bases, with 17 bases separating them. The CDR3 here is CSVGALLQENTEAFF. The CDR3 DNA is TGCAGCGTTGGGGCTCTTCTACAGGAAAACACTGAAGCTTTCTTT.

The J gene is TRBJ2-1, the V gene TRBV7-3; D might be TRBD1 (6 bases). Germline V gene lookup returns CDR1 SGHTA and CDR2 FQGTGA. The CDR3 consists of 14 residues. Trimming took off 5 bases at V and 7 bases at J, with 15 bases between the two ends. The CDR3 sequence is CASSIQGTLNEQFF. Here the CDR3 DNA reads TGTGCCAGCAGCATACAGGGAACCTTGAATGAGCAGTTCTTC.